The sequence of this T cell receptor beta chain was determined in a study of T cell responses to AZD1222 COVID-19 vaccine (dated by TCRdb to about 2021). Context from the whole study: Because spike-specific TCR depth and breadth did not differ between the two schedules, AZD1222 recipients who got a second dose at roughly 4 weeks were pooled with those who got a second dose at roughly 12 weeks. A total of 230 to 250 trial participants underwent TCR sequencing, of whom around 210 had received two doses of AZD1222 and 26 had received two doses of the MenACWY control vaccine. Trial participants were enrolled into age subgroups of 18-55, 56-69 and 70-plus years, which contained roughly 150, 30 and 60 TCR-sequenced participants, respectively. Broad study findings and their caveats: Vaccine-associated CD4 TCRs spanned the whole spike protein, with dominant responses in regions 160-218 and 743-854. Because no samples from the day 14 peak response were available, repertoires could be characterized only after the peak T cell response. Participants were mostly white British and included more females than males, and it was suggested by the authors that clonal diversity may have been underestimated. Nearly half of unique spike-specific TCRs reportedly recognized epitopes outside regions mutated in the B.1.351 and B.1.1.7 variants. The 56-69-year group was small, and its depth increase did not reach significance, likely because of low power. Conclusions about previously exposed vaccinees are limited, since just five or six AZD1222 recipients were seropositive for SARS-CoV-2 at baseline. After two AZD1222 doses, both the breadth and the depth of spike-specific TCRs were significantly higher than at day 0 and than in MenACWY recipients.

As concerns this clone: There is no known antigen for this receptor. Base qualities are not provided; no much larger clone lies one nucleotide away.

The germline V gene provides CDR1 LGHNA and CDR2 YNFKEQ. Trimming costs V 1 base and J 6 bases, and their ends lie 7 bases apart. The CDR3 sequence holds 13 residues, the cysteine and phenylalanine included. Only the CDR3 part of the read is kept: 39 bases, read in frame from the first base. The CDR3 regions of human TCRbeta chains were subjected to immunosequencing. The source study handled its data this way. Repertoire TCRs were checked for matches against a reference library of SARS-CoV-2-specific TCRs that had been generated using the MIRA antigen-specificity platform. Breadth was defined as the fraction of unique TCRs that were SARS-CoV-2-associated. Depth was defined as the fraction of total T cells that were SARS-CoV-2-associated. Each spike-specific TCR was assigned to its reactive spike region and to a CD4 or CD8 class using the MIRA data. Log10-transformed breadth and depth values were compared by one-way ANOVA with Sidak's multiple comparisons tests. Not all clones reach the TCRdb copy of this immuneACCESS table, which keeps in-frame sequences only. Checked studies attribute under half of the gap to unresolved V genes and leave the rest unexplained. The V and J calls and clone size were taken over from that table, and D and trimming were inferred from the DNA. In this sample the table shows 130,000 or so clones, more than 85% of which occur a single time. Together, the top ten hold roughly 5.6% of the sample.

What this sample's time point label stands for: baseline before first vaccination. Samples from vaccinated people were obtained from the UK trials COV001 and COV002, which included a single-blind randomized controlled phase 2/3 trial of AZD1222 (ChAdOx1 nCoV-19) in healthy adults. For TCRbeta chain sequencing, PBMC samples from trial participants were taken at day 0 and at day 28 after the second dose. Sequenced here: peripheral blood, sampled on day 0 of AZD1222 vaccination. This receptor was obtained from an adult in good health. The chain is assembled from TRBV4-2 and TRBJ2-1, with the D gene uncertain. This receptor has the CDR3 CASSQVMTNEQFF. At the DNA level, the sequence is TGTGCCAGCAGCCAAGTAATGACCAATGAGCAGTTCTTC.